Each of the 24 T cell receptor beta chains below was sequenced from the same sample in a study of blood T cells in healthy people across ages. Together with a sample-barcoded 5' primer, a J-beta primer mix was included in a second PCR lasting roughly 6 to 12 cycles. TCRdb processed the 5' RACE reads anew with MiXCR; each CDR3 protein has one entry. Found here are more than 1.4 million distinct CDR3 sequences, approximately 38% of them singletons; the top ten hold approximately 7.9%. The sequencing sample was made of blood. These receptors were collected from a woman aged 18-29 years in good health.

This clonotype came up a few times. This chain uses TRBV29-1 with TRBJ2-1; D is possibly TRBD1 (5 bases). CDR1 and CDR2 (germline): SQVTM, ANQGSEA. The length of the CDR3 is 13 residues. V was trimmed by 7 bases and J by 0 bases, leaving 10 bases between them. The CDR3 loop reads CSATVYSYNEQFF. CDR3 DNA: TGCAGCGCGACAGTGTACTCCTACAATGAGCAGTTCTTC.

The chain couples TRBV29-1 to TRBJ2-3; D remains unclear. Germline CDR1 SQVTM, CDR2 ANQGSEA. This CDR3 region has 15 residues. The V end was cut by 1 base, the J end by 4 bases, with 15 bases between. The CDR3 DNA reads as TGCAGCGTTGAAGGGGCCTACAAGGCCCCAGATACGCAGTATTTT. Its protein product is CSVEGAYKAPDTQYF.

This chain joins TRBV6-1 and TRBJ1-1; no clear D gene. This CDR3 comprises 14 residues. The germline gives CDR1 MNHNS, CDR2 SASEGT. The V and J ends lost 2 bases and 2 bases respectively, with 9 bases between them. CDR3: CASSENWENTEAFF. The CDR3, as DNA: TGTGCCAGCAGTGAAAATTGGGAAAACACTGAAGCTTTCTTT.

In this sample, this clonotype turned up many times. The rearrangement uses TRBV12-3 or TRBV12-4 and TRBJ2-3; 8 bases fit TRBD2. The V gene end was trimmed by 3 bases and the J gene end by 3 bases; junction bases not matched to a gene: 5. This CDR3 has 15 amino acids. The CDR3 DNA reads as TGTGCCAGCAGTTTGCCTAGCGGGCAGACAGATACGCAGTATTTT. Its protein is CASSLPSGQTDTQYF.

This clonotype appeared a few times. The V call is TRBV20-1, the J call TRBJ2-7; 7 nucleotides agree with TRBD1. The CDR3 extends over 15 amino acids. J gave up 0 bases and V 0 bases, and 5 bases lay outside the gene matches. Germline CDR1 reads DFQATT; CDR2 reads SNEGSKA (reference sequence). The CDR3 nucleotides are TGCAGTGCTAGAGATTGGGGACAGAGCTCCTACGAGCAGTACTTC. It is translated as CSARDWGQSSYEQYF.

This rearrangement joins TRBV6-6 to TRBJ1-5; D unresolved. Germline V lookup: CDR1 MNHNY, CDR2 SVGAGI (reference sequence). V lost 2 bases to trimming and J lost 7 bases, with 12 bases between them. The length of the CDR3 is 14 residues. Here the CDR3 reads CASSYGEGSQPQHF. The CDR3 DNA sequence: TGTGCCAGCAGTTACGGGGAGGGAAGCCAGCCCCAGCATTTT.

The rearrangement uses TRBV10-2 and TRBJ2-1; D not certain. This CDR3 is 14 amino acids long. CDR1 is WSHSY, CDR2 SAAADI, per germline. Trimming shortened V by 3 bases and J by 0 bases, and 6 bases separated the two germline ends. As DNA, the CDR3 is TGCGCCAGCAGTGACAACCCCTCCTACAATGAGCAGTTCTTC. It encodes CASSDNPSYNEQFF.

The chain links TRBV7-2 to TRBJ2-3; TRBD2 matches 9 bases. Trimming removed 2 bases from V and 1 base from J; junction bases left unmatched: 10. Per the germline V gene, CDR1 is SGHTA and CDR2 is FQGNSA. The CDR3 is 18 residues long. CDR3 loop: CASSLTSVAGARTDTQYF. CDR3 in DNA: TGTGCCAGCAGCTTAACGTCCGTAGCGGGGGCGCGCACAGATACGCAGTATTTT.

This clonotype was counted between two and nine times. J is TRBJ1-4 and V is TRBV10-3, with TRBD1 as a possible D gene (5 bases). Trimming cost V 2 bases and J 2 bases, with 9 bases left between them. The germline gives CDR1 ENHRY, CDR2 SYGVKD. The CDR3 has 15 amino acids. The DNA for the CDR3 is TGTGCCATCAGTGAGGGGGCGCGGACTAATGAAAAACTGTTTTTT. It specifies CAISEGARTNEKLFF.

The rearrangement joins TRBV12-3 or TRBV12-4 to TRBJ2-3; 7 bases fit TRBD2. The V segment lost 5 bases and the J segment 5 bases; nucleotides outside the gene matches: 10. The CDR3 is 15 residues long. CDR3: CASSGTKGNKDTQYF. The CDR3 nucleotides are TGTGCCAGCAGTGGGACTAAAGGTAACAAAGATACGCAGTATTTT.

The genes are TRBV6-6 and TRBJ2-3; D possibly corresponds to TRBD1 (6 bases). The CDR3 is 15 amino acids. V was shortened by 7 bases and J by 10 bases, with 24 bases between the two germline ends. Germline V gene lookup returns CDR1 MNHNY and CDR2 SVGAGI (reference sequence). In DNA, the CDR3 is TGTGCCAGCACTGTCAAGGGGGTAGCGAGCGATGCGCAGTATTTT. As protein: CASTVKGVASDAQYF.

There are a few counts of this clonotype. The chain carries TRBV9 and TRBJ2-5, with D maybe TRBD1 (5 bases). Germline lookup yields CDR1 SGDLS and CDR2 YYNGEE. V lost 4 bases, J lost 4 bases, and 17 bases lay in between. CDR3 length equals 15 residues. The chain's CDR3 is CASSPEGAIGETQYF. The CDR3 DNA reads as TGTGCCAGCAGCCCCGAAGGGGCCATTGGAGAGACCCAGTACTTC. Filled out from reference TRBV9 and TRBJ2-5, the complete variable domain reads DSGVTQTPKHLITATGQRVTLRCSPRSGDLSVYWYQQSLDQGLQFLIQYYNGEERAKGNILERFSAQQFPDLHSELNLSSLELGDSALYFCASSPEGAIGETQYFGPGTRLLVL.

This clonotype turned up a few times. The chain has TRBV2 and TRBJ1-2; D unresolved. The germline CDR1 and CDR2 sequences are SNHLY and FYNNEI. The V end was cut by 3 bases, the J end by 7 bases, with 15 bases between. The CDR3 loop spans 14 amino acids. DNA for the CDR3: TGTGCCAGCAGTGATCAGGAGGGATTAGGTGGCTACACCTTC. It yields the protein CASSDQEGLGGYTF.

V and J are TRBV5-4 and TRBJ2-3; D might be TRBD1 (5 bases). CDR1 and CDR2 from the germline V gene are SGHNT and YYREEE (reference sequence). Trimming removed 4 bases at V and 4 bases at J, with 13 bases between. CDR3 length equals 14 residues. CDR3 in DNA: TGTGCCAGCAGCATTTCTAGGGGTCCAGATACGCAGTATTTT. Amino acid sequence: CASSISRGPDTQYF.

On this clonotype itself: A clone one base away is much larger, so this may be a read error. The chain is built from TRBV12-3 or TRBV12-4 and TRBJ1-2, with TRBD1 matching over 7 bases. This CDR3 is 13 amino acids long. This CDR3 reads CVSSPKGARGYTF. The DNA for the CDR3 is TGTGTCAGCAGCCCAAAGGGGGCTCGTGGCTACACCTTC.

This rearrangement joins TRBV5-1 to TRBJ2-1; 11 nucleotides match TRBD2. The V gene's germline CDR1 is SGHRS and CDR2 YFSETQ. V lost 4 bases to trimming and J lost 0 bases; unmatched junction nucleotides: 3. The CDR3 spans 16 residues. The CDR3 region has the DNA TGCGCCAGCAGCGTTACTAGCGGGGGCTCCTACAATGAGCAGTTCTTC. This encodes CASSVTSGGSYNEQFF.

The V call is TRBV15, the J call TRBJ1-2; 8 bases agree with TRBD1. CDR1 LNHNV and CDR2 YYDKDF come from the germline V gene (reference sequence). V lost 1 base, J lost 5 bases, and 9 bases stayed unmatched. The CDR3 contains 16 residues. The CDR3 nucleotides are TGTGCCACCAGCAGAGCCTCAATGGACAGGGAATATGGCTACACCTTC. The encoded protein is CATSRASMDREYGYTF. Filled out from reference TRBV15 and TRBJ1-2, the complete variable domain reads DAMVIQNPRYQVTQFGKPVTLSCSQTLNHNVMYWYQQKSSQAPKLLFHYYDKDFNNEADTPDNFQSRRPNTSFCFLDIRSPGLGDTAMYLCATSRASMDREYGYTFGSGTRLTVV.

V is TRBV20-1 and J is TRBJ2-7; D is unclear. Germline values: CDR1 DFQATT, CDR2 SNEGSKA (reference sequence). V lost 6 bases and J lost 3, with 18 bases in between. There are 14 residues in the CDR3. DNA for the CDR3: TGCAGTGCACGCGTACACCTGGCCCGCTACGAGCAGTACTTC. This codes for CSARVHLARYEQYF.

The sample holds a few counts of this clonotype. This chain joins TRBV20-1 and TRBJ1-1; 7 nucleotides agree with TRBD1. The J segment lost 4 bases and the V segment lost 1 base, leaving 9 bases of the junction unmatched. This CDR3 spans 15 amino acids. Germline V gene lookup returns CDR1 DFQATT and CDR2 SNEGSKA (reference sequence). CDR3 in DNA: TGCAGTGCTAGAGCTGCATCGGGACAGACCACTGAAGCTTTCTTT. It specifies CSARAASGQTTEAFF.

The chain employs TRBV5-1 and TRBJ2-1; 14 nucleotides match TRBD2. Trimming removed 0 bases from V and 10 bases from J; junction bases left unmatched: 6. Germline values: CDR1 SGHRS, CDR2 YFSETQ. The CDR3 consists of 16 residues. CDR3 sequence reads: CASSLDQGLAGVEQFF. Written as DNA, the CDR3 is TGCGCCAGCAGCTTGGACCAGGGACTAGCGGGAGTCGAGCAGTTCTTC.

As for this clonotype: This may come from a read error, since a much larger clone is one base off. This chain connects TRBV7-3 to TRBJ2-1; D uncertain. The CDR3 length is 14 residues. Trimming took off 2 bases at V and 3 bases at J, with 8 bases between the two ends. Germline V gene data show CDR1 as SGHTA and CDR2 as FQGTGA. In DNA form, the CDR3 reads TGTGCCAGCAGCTTATCGGCAGACTACAATGAGCAGTTCTTC. Translation gives CASSLSADYNEQFF. Full variable domain (missing parts from reference TRBV7-3 and TRBJ2-1): GAGVSQTPSNKVTEKGKYVELRCDPISGHTALYWYRQSLGQGPEFLIYFQGTGAADDSGLPNDRFFAVRPEGSVSTLKIQRTERGDSAVYLCASSLSADYNEQFFGPGTRLTVL.

This clonotype was detected a few times. The chain carries TRBV7-9 and TRBJ2-5; 11 bases match TRBD2. The germline gives CDR1 SEHNR, CDR2 FQNEAQ (reference sequence). V gave up 4 bases and J gave up 3 bases; unmatched junction bases: 4. The CDR3 sequence is 15 residues long. The CDR3 DNA follows: TGTGCCAGCAGCTCTAGCGGGAGGATGGAAGAGACCCAGTACTTC. Protein sequence: CASSSSGRMEETQYF. Supplemented by reference TRBV7-9 and TRBJ2-5, the full variable domain reads DTGVSQNPRHKITKRGQNVTFRCDPISEHNRLYWYRQTLGQGPEFLTYFQNEAQLEKSRLLSDRFSAERPKGSFSTLEIQRTEQGDSAMYLCASSSSGRMEETQYFGPGTRLLVL.

This rearrangement joins TRBV6-6 to TRBJ1-1; 8 nucleotides match TRBD1. Germline V lookup: CDR1 MNHNY, CDR2 SVGAGI (reference sequence). The CDR3 extends over 15 amino acids. V was clipped by 2 bases and J by 4 bases; unmatched bases: 6. This chain's CDR3 is CASSYESGGGTEAFF. In nucleotides, the CDR3 is TGTGCCAGCAGTTACGAATCAGGGGGCGGCACTGAAGCTTTCTTT.

This clonotype showed up just a few times. This chain joins TRBV28 and TRBJ2-1; no clear D gene. The CDR3 is made up of 14 amino acids. The germline gives CDR1 MDHEN, CDR2 SYDVKM. With 6 bases removed from V and 3 bases from J, the gap between germline ends came to 12 bases. CDR3 sequence: CASSPRPSYNEQFF. The DNA for the CDR3 is TGTGCCAGCAGCCCGAGACCCAGCTACAATGAGCAGTTCTTC. The full variable domain, completed using reference TRBV28 and TRBJ2-1, is DVKVTQSSRYLVKRTGEKVFLECVQDMDHENMFWYRQDPGLGLRLIYFSYDVKMKEKGDIPEGYSVSREKKERFSLILESASTNQTSMYLCASSPRPSYNEQFFGPGTRLTVL.